This entry concerns a single T cell receptor beta chain. The V gene's germline CDR1 is LGHDT and CDR2 YNNKEL (reference sequence). The V gene end was trimmed by 5 bases and the J gene end by 2 bases; junction bases not matched to a gene: 5. This CDR3 comprises 15 residues. This table comes from immunoSEQ multiplex PCR, and its TCRdb copy is limited to in-frame clones, with some not included. The data hold some 300,000 clones, with around 91% observed a single time. This sample is part of a study of blood T cell repertoires in COVID-19. The receptor was isolated from a woman in her thirties or forties who had recovered from COVID-19. Sequencing was carried out using PBMCs or T cells enriched from blood (not recorded which). The chain recombines TRBV3-1 (or the pseudogene TRBV3-2) with TRBJ2-3; 9 bases are a match to TRBD2. The CDR3 protein is CASSSSGALTDTQYF. CDR3 DNA: TGTGCCAGCAGCTCTAGCGGGGCACTCACAGATACGCAGTATTTT.